This TCR beta chain was obtained from a study of graft-versus-host responses after intestinal transplantation (TCRdb year 2021). In the study overall: The transplants that recipients received were multivisceral, liver-intestinal, or isolated intestinal. Samples from three later patients were sequenced in-house on an Illumina MiSeq with MiXCR processing rather than by the commercial service. To identify alloreactive clones, pre-transplant mixed lymphocyte reaction products were sequenced and compared with unstimulated pre-transplant donor and recipient T cells. Donor T cell macrochimerism was defined as a peak of at least 4% donor T cells among recipient peripheral blood mononuclear cells. The cohort enrolled 24 intestinal transplant recipients, one of whom was a retransplant, and a few patients without pretransplant specimens were excluded. Every recipient was given anti-thymocyte globulin induction, then maintenance tacrolimus and steroids for 2 to 3 years. After intestinal transplantation, graft-versus-host and host-versus-graft alloreactive T cell clones were followed in the graft, circulation and bone marrow using bulk TCR-beta CDR3 sequencing. Overall study results and their limits: In the allografts of patients with donor T cell macrochimerism, GvH to HvG T cell clonal ratios were high. Early after transplant, peak levels of circulating GvH clones were associated with declines in HvG clones. GvH clones were found in recipient bone marrow, and some of the GvH clones appeared earlier in ileal mucosa or blood, which is consistent with an intestinal mucosal origin. The relatively low number and heterogeneity of intestinal transplant patients limited the conclusions.

Trimming costs V 3 bases and J 5 bases, and their ends lie 10 bases apart. The germline V gene (reference sequence) yields PRHDT for CDR1 and FYEKMQ for CDR2. Reading from cysteine to phenylalanine, the CDR3 counts 13 amino acids. Only the CDR3 DNA stays, 39 bases, in frame from base 1. The time point label, as the study defines it: cells obtained before transplantation from donor or recipient. In the mixed lymphocyte reactions, some 200,000 CFSE-labeled pre-transplant responders were plated with some 200,000 irradiated violet-dye-labeled stimulators and cultured for 5 to 7 days. Proliferating CD3+CD4+CFSE-low and CD3+CD8+CFSE-low responder cells were FACS-sorted on a BD Influx sorter after the mixed lymphocyte reaction. Regarding this clone: Nothing much larger sits one base from this clone, and base qualities are not available.

Library generation was performed with the immunoSEQ multiplex PCR assay. In most patients, genomic DNA was isolated using the Qiagen DNeasy Blood and Tissue Kit and sent frozen to Adaptive Biotechnologies for TCR sequencing. For most patients, genomic DNA was subjected to high-throughput TCR-beta CDR3 sequencing by Adaptive Biotechnologies. The authors processed their data as follows. TCR sequencing data were retrieved from Adaptive's ImmunoSEQ software for 18 patients, whereas three other patients were processed with MiXCR and VDJtools. CD4 versus CD8 sorting errors were corrected by removing sequences found in both subsets at a frequency ratio below 5:1. CDR3 nucleotide sequences shared between donor and recipient were removed because their origin could not be assigned. At least 2-fold expansion over unstimulated cells and a minimum CFSE-low frequency of 0.002% (template counts) or 0.001% (read counts) were required for clones to be classified as alloreactive. Clones detected in sequenced pre-transplant spleen, lymph node, or MLR CFSE-low populations of the donor or recipient were defined as mappable. The cumulative frequency of alloreactive clones was calculated as a percentage of all sequences, weighted by copy number. This immuneACCESS table, as held by TCRdb, lists in-frame sequences with V and J called but not all clones. Of the missing ones, under half trace to an unresolved V gene in checked studies; the others have no known cause. From that table come the V and J calls and clone size; the DNA was used to work out D and trimming. The sample includes over 8,500 clones, with 25% to 35% observed a single time. The top ten clones comprise 6.2% of the sample.

This chain joins TRBV13 to TRBJ1-2, and the D gene may be TRBD1, 5 bases matching. This receptor was identified in a human patient who received an intestinal transplant. The source material was alloreactive CD8+ T cells from a mixed lymphocyte reaction culture, sampled before intestinal transplant. The cell subset or site label, as the study defines it: CFSE-low proliferating T cells sorted from roughly six-day pre-transplant mixed lymphocyte reaction (GvH or HvG direction). The CDR3 region: CASSLLGGYGYTF. The sequence in DNA is TGTGCCAGCAGCTTGTTGGGGGGGTATGGCTACACCTTC.